The 14 T cell receptor beta chains listed next were all sequenced from one sample in a study of blood T cell repertoires in COVID-19. Generated by immunoSEQ multiplex PCR, the TCRdb table keeps only in-frame clones and is missing some. The sample contains 150,000 to 200,000 clones, roughly nine tenths of which appear only once. Sequencing was done on a sample of peripheral blood. Receptor source: a man aged 55 to 70 with active or convalescent COVID-19.

This sequence joins TRBV24-1 and TRBJ2-7, with a weak D call TRBD1 (6 bases). The germline CDR1 and CDR2 sequences are KGHDR and SFDVKD. Trimming pared 6 bases from V and 3 bases from J, leaving 17 bases between. CDR3 size: 15 residues. CDR3 region: CATSQQGLSNYEQYF. For the CDR3, the DNA is TGTGCCACCAGTCAGCAGGGGCTATCAAACTACGAGCAGTACTTC.

The rearrangement joins TRBV10-2 to TRBJ1-2, with 8 bases matching TRBD1. CDR3 length: 14 residues. CDR1 and CDR2 from the germline V gene are WSHSY and SAAADI. Germline trimming cut 7 bases from V and 7 bases from J; bases unmatched to any gene: 11. The CDR3 DNA reads TGCGCCAGCACCTCCCAGGGGGCGCGTGGTGGCTACACCTTC. It encodes CASTSQGARGGYTF.

This sequence joins TRBV5-4 and TRBJ2-7; TRBD2 matches at 7 bases. This CDR3 contains 15 residues. Germline V gene data show CDR1 as SGHNT and CDR2 as YYREEE (reference sequence). The ends lost 0 bases at V and 3 bases at J; junction bases unmatched: 6. In DNA, the CDR3 is TGTGCCAGCAGCTTGGAACCAGCGGGACTCTACGAGCAGTACTTC. This encodes CASSLEPAGLYEQYF.

CDR3 sequence: CASSLEVAGYTF. In nucleotides, the CDR3 is TGTGCCAGCAGCTTAGAGGTAGCTGGCTACACCTTC. The chain uses TRBV7-9 and TRBJ1-2; the D is unclear. The CDR3 contains 12 residues. Germline CDR1 is SEHNR and CDR2 is FQNEAQ (reference sequence). V was shortened by 1 base and J by 7 bases, with 7 bases between the two germline ends.

V and J are TRBV11-2 and TRBJ2-3; tentative D call: TRBD2 (6 bases). Per the germline V gene, CDR1 is SGHAT and CDR2 is FQNNGV. The CDR3 spans 15 residues. V was pared by 4 bases and J by 5 bases, with 16 bases between. The CDR3 is CASSSLGTLGDTQYF. CDR3 DNA sequence: TGTGCCAGCAGCTCCCTCGGGACTCTGGGAGATACGCAGTATTTT.

The rearrangement uses TRBV4-1 and TRBJ2-3, with TRBD2 matching over 7 bases. The germline gives CDR1 MGHRA, CDR2 YSYEKL. Trimming cost V 6 bases and J 2 bases; bases outside gene matches: 5. The CDR3 is made up of 14 amino acids. CDR3 in DNA: TGCGCCAGCAGTTGGGGGGACTACACAGATACGCAGTATTTT. It specifies CASSWGDYTDTQYF.

Comments on this clone: This CDR3 is also generated by other DNA sequences in the sample. J is TRBJ1-2 and V is TRBV19; D may be TRBD1 (5 bases). V lost 3 bases and J 3 bases, leaving 8 bases between the germline ends. The CDR3 length is 13 residues. CDR1 is LNHDA and CDR2 is SQIVND in the germline V gene (reference sequence). The DNA of the CDR3 is TGTGCCAGTAGTATTCAGGGTGACTATGGCTACACCTTC. Amino acids: CASSIQGDYGYTF.

The chain combines TRBV5-1 with TRBJ2-2, with TRBD2 identical over 7 bases. From germline, CDR1 is SGHRS and CDR2 YFSETQ. V lost 1 base, J lost 3 bases, and 3 bases stayed unmatched. The CDR3 is made up of 15 amino acids. CDR3 region: CASSLTGGYTGELFF. The CDR3 DNA sequence: TGCGCCAGCAGCTTGACGGGGGGATACACCGGGGAGCTGTTTTTT.

This clone was detected only a few times. The chain has TRBV11-2 and TRBJ2-7; TRBD2 is a possible D gene (5 bases). This CDR3 comprises 14 residues. Germline CDR1 is SGHAT and CDR2 is FQNNGV. V gave up 8 bases and J gave up 5 bases, with 19 bases separating them. The CDR3: CASVRSGRSDEQYF. As DNA, the CDR3 is TGTGCCAGCGTCCGATCTGGGAGAAGCGACGAGCAGTACTTC.

This chain uses TRBV6-6 with TRBJ1-6, with D tentatively TRBD1 (5 bases). V gave up 8 bases and J gave up 5 bases, with 13 bases separating them. CDR1 is MNHNY and CDR2 is SVGAGI in the germline V gene (reference sequence). The CDR3 length is 14 residues. The CDR3 nucleotides read TGTGCCAGCTTGGGGGGTTCGGATAATTCACCCCTCCACTTT. Translation gives CASLGGSDNSPLHF.

This clone came up many times. The chain has TRBV5-1 and TRBJ1-2, with 11 bases identical to TRBD1. Germline V gene sequence: CDR1 SGHRS, CDR2 YFSETQ. J gave up 6 bases and V 1 base, and 8 bases lay outside the gene matches. The CDR3 has 16 amino acids. The CDR3 DNA follows: TGCGCCAGCAGCTTGACGTTCGGACAGGGGGCAAATGGCTACACCTTC. Protein product: CASSLTFGQGANGYTF.

In DNA, the CDR3 is TGTGCCACTTTAGCGGGGGGGCAGACAGATACGCAGTATTTT. This translates into CATLAGGQTDTQYF. The gene calls are TRBV10-3 and TRBJ2-3; TRBD2 matches at 11 bases. CDR1 is ENHRY and CDR2 is SYGVKD in the germline V gene. The J segment lost 3 bases and the V segment lost 10 bases, leaving 6 bases of the junction unmatched. The CDR3 consists of 14 residues.

CDR3 nucleotides: TGTGCCAGCAGCCAAGAAGGGGAAACTGAAGCTTTCTTT. Protein sequence: CASSQEGETEAFF. The chain is built from TRBV3-1 (or the pseudogene TRBV3-2) and TRBJ1-1; D perhaps matches TRBD1 (5 bases). Germline values: CDR1 LGHDT, CDR2 YNNKEL (reference sequence). Trimming shortened V by 0 bases and J by 5 bases, and 7 bases separated the two germline ends. This CDR3 spans 13 amino acids.

Details on this clone: At the DNA level, this CDR3 is encoded by other sequences in the same sample as well. The genes are TRBV2 and TRBJ1-4, with unresolved D. CDR1 is SNHLY and CDR2 is FYNNEI in the germline V gene. The CDR3 totals 14 residues. Trimming cost V 4 bases and J 4 bases, with 10 bases left between them. This CDR3 reads CASSGAAGNEKLFF. The CDR3 DNA reads as TGTGCCAGCAGTGGCGCCGCGGGTAATGAAAAACTGTTTTTT.